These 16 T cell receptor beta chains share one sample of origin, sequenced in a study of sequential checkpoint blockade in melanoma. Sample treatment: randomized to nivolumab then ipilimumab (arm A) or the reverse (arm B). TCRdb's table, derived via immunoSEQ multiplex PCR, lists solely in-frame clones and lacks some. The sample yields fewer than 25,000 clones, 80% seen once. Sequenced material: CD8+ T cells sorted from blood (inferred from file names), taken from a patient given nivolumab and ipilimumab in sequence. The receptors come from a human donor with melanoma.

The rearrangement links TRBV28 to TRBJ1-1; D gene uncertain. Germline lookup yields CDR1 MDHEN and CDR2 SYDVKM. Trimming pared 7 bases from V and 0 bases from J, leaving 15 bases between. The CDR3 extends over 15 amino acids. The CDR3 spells CASIPGMNMNTEAFF. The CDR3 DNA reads TGTGCCAGCATACCGGGGATGAACATGAACACTGAAGCTTTCTTT.

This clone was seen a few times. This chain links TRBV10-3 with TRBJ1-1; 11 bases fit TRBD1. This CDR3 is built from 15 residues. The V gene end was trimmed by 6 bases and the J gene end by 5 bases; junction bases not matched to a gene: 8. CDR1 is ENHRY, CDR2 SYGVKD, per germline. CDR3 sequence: CAIRTGQGAWTEAFF. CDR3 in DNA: TGTGCCATCAGAACCGGACAGGGGGCGTGGACTGAAGCTTTCTTT.

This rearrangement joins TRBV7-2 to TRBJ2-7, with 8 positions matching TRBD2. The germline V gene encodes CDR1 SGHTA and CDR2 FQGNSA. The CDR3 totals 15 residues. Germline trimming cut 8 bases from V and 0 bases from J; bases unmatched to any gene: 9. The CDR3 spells CASREGGASSYEQYF. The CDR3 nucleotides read TGTGCCAGCCGGGAGGGGGGGGCGAGCTCCTACGAGCAGTACTTC.

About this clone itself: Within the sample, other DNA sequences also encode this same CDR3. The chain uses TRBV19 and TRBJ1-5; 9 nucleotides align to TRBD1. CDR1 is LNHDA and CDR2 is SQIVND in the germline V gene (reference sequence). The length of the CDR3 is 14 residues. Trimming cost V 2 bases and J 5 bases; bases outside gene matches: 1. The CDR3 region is CASSIRDRDQPQHF. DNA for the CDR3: TGTGCCAGTAGTATAAGGGACAGGGATCAGCCCCAGCATTTT.

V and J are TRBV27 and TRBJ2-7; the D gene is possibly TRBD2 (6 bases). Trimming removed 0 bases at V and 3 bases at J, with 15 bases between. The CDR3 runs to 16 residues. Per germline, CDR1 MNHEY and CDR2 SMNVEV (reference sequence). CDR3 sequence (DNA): TGTGCCAGCAGTTTATCTCCGGGGGTTGGGGTCTACGAGCAGTACTTC. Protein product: CASSLSPGVGVYEQYF.

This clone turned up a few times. The DNA for the CDR3 is TGTGCCAGCAGTCCCGGGAAAGAGCAGTACTTC. It yields the protein CASSPGKEQYF. The V and J genes are TRBV6-5 and TRBJ2-7; maybe TRBD2 (5 bases). CDR3 size: 11 residues. V was trimmed by 5 bases and J by 7 bases, leaving 9 bases between them. Germline V gene sequence: CDR1 MNHEY, CDR2 SVGAGI.

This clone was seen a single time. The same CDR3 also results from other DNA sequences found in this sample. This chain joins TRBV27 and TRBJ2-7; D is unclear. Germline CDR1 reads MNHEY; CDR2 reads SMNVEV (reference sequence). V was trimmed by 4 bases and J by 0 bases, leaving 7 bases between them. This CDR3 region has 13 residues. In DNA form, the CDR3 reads TGTGCCAGCAGTTATCGGGTCTCCTACGAGCAGTACTTC. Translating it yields CASSYRVSYEQYF.

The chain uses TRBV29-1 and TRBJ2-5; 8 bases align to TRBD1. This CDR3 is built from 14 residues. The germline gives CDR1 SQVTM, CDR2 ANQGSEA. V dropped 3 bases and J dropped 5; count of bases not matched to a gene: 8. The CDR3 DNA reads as TGCAGCGTTGATGGGCAGGGGGCCAGGGAGACCCAGTACTTC. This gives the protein CSVDGQGARETQYF.

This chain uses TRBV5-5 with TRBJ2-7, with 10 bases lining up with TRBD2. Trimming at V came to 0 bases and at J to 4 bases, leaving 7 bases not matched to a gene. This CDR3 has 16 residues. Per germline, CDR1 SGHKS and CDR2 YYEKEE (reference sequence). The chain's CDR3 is CASSLAPGTSVYEQYF. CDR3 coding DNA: TGTGCCAGCAGCTTGGCCCCCGGGACTAGCGTGTACGAGCAGTACTTC.

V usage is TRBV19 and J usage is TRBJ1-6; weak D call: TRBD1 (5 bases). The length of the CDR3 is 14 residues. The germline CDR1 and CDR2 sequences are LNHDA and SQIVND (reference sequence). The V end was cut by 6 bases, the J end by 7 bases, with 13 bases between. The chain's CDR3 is CASRIREENSPLHF. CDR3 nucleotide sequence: TGTGCCAGTAGGATCAGGGAGGAAAATTCACCCCTCCACTTT.

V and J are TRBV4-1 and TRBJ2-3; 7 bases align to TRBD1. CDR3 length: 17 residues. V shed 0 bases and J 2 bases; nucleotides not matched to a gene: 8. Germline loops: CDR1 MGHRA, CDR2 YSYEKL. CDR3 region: CASSQEDGGQDTDTQYF. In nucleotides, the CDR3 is TGCGCCAGCAGCCAAGAAGATGGAGGACAGGACACAGATACGCAGTATTTT.

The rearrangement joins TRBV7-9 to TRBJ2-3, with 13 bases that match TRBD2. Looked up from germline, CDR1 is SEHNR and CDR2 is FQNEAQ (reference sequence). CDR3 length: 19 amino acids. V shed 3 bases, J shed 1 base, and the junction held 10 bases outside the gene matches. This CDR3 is CASSFLTSGGFTGTDTQYF. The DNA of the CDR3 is TGTGCCAGCAGCTTCCTGACTAGCGGGGGGTTTACTGGCACAGATACGCAGTATTTT.

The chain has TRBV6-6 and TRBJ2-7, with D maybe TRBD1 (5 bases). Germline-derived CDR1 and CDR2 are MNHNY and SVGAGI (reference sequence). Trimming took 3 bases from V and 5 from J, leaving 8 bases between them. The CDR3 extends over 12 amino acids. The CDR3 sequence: CASSYDRHEQYF. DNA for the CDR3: TGTGCCAGCAGTTATGACAGACACGAGCAGTACTTC.

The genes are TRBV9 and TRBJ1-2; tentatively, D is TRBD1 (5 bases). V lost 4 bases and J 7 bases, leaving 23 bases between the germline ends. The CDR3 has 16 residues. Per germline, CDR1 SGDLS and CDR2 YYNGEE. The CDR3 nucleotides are TGTGCCAGCAGCCTCCATGAATTAGGGGATGTGGGTGGCTACACCTTC. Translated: CASSLHELGDVGGYTF.

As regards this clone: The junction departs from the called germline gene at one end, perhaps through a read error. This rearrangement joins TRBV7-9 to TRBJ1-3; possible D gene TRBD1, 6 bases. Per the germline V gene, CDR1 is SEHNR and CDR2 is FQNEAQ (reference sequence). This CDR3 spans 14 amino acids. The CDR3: CASSSLGTNDFRRF. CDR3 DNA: TGTGCCAGCAGCTCCCTTGGGACAAACGATTTCCGGCGGTTT. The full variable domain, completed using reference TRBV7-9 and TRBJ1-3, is DTGVSQNPRHKITKRGQNVTFRCDPISEHNRLYWYRQTLGQGPEFLTYFQNEAQLEKSRLLSDRFSAERPKGSFSTLEIQRTEQGDSAMYLCASSSLGTNDFRRFGEGSWLTVV.

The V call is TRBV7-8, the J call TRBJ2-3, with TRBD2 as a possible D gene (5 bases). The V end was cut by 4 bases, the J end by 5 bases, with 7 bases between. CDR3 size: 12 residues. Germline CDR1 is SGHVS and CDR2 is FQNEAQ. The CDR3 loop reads CASSSGIDTQYF. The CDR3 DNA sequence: TGTGCCAGCAGCTCCGGGATAGATACGCAGTATTTT.